This T cell receptor (beta chain) was sequenced for a study of shared clonotypes between healthy human individuals. The data were produced by immunoSEQ multiplex PCR, yet TCRdb's version contains in-frame clones alone and is incomplete. Of nearly 1 million clones detected, over 60% appear once; the ten largest clones hold around 1.5%. Broader study findings: Non-shared clonotypes had lower generation probabilities than clonotypes shared by all four sorted-subset donors.

Regarding this clone: The antigen is unknown.

This CDR3 is built from 13 residues. The ends were cut back, 3 bases at V and 9 bases at J, with 12 bases in the middle. Germline lookup yields CDR1 LNHDA and CDR2 SQIVND (reference sequence). The chain employs TRBV19 and TRBJ2-1; D perhaps matches TRBD2 (7 bases). Sequencing was carried out using memory CD4+ T cells sorted from blood. The subset here: CD45RA-negative fraction. The clonotype comes from a man aged 18 to 30 in good health. The CDR3 here is CASSMFRGGEQFF. The CDR3 DNA reads as TGTGCCAGTAGTATGTTTAGGGGGGGTGAGCAGTTCTTC.